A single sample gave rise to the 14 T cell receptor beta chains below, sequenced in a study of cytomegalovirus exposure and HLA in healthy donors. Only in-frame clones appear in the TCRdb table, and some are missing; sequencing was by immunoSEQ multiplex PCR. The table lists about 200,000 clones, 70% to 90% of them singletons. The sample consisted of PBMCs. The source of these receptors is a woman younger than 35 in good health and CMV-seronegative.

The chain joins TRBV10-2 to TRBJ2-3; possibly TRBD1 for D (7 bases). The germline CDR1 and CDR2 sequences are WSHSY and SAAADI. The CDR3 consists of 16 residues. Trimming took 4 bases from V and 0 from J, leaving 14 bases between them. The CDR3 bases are TGCGCCAGCAGTGGGGGCGGGACAGCTAGCACAGATACGCAGTATTTT. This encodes CASSGGGTASTDTQYF.

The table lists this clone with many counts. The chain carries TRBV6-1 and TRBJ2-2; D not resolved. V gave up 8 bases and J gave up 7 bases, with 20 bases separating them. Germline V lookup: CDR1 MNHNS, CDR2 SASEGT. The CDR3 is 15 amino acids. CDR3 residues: CASQAWLVDGGELFF. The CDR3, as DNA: TGTGCCAGCCAAGCCTGGTTGGTTGATGGCGGGGAGCTGTTTTTT.

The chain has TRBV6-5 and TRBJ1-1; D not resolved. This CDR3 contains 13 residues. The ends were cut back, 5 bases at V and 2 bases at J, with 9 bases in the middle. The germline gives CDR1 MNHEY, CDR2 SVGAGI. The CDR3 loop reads CASSMDGNTEAFF. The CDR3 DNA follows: TGTGCCAGCAGTATGGACGGAAACACTGAAGCTTTCTTT.

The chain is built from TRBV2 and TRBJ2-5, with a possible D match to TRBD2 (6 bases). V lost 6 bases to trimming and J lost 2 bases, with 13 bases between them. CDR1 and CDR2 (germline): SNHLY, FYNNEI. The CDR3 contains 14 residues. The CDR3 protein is CASRIRDLQETQYF. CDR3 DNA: TGTGCCAGCAGAATCCGGGACTTACAAGAGACCCAGTACTTC.

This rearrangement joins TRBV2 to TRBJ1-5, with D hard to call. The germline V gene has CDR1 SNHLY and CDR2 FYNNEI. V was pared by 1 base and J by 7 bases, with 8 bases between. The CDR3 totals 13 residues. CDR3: CASSEGVRQPQHF. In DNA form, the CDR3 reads TGTGCCAGCAGTGAAGGGGTTAGGCAGCCCCAGCATTTT.

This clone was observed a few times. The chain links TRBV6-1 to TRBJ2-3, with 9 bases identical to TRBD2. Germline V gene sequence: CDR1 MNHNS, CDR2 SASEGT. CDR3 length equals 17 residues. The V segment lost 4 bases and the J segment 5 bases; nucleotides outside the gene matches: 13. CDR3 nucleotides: TGTGCCAGCAGTGCGCTTTGGGCGGGGGGGCCCCGAGATACGCAGTATTTT. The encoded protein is CASSALWAGGPRDTQYF.

The chain's CDR3 is CASSYSIERAEQFF. The CDR3 DNA reads TGTGCCAGCAGTTACTCGATAGAAAGGGCAGAGCAGTTCTTC. This chain links TRBV6-5 with TRBJ2-1; D is unclear. From germline, CDR1 is MNHEY and CDR2 SVGAGI. The CDR3 is made up of 14 amino acids. Trimming took off 0 bases at V and 10 bases at J, with 13 bases between the two ends.

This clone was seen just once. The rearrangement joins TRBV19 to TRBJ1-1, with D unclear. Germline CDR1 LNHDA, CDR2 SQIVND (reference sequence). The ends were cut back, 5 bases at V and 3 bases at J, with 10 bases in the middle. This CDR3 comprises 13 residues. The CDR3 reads CASSDRGYTEAFF. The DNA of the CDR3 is TGTGCCAGTAGTGACCGAGGTTACACTGAAGCTTTCTTT.

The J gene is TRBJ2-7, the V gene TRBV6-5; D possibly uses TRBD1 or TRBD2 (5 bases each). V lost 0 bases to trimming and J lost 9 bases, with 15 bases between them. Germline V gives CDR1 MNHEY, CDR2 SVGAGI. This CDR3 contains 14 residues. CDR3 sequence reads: CASSYSFSSGAQYF. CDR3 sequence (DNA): TGTGCCAGCAGTTACTCGTTTTCTTCCGGGGCGCAGTACTTC.

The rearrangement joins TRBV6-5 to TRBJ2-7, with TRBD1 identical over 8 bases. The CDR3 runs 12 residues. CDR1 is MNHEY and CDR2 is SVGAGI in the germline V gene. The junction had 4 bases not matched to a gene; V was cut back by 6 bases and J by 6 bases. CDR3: CASSRTGLEQYF. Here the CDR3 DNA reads TGTGCCAGCAGCCGGACAGGGCTCGAGCAGTACTTC.

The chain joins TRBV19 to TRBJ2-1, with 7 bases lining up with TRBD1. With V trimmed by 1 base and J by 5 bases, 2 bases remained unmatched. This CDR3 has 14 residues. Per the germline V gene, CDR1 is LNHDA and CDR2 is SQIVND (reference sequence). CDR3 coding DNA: TGTGCCAGTAGTATAGGGGGACAGAACAATGAGCAGTTCTTC. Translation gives CASSIGGQNNEQFF.

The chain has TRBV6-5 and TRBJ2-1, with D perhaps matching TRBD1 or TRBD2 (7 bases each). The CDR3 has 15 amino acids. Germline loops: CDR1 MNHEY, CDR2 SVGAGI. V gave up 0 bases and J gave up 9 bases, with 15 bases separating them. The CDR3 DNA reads TGTGCCAGCAGTTACTCGGGCAGGGGGGAGGGTGAGCAGTTCTTC. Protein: CASSYSGRGEGEQFF.

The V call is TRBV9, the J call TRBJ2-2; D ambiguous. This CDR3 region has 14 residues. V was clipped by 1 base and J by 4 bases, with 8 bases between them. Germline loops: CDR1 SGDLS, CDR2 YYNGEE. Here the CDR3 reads CASSVRRGTGELFF. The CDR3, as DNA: TGTGCCAGCAGCGTACGGAGAGGCACCGGGGAGCTGTTTTTT.

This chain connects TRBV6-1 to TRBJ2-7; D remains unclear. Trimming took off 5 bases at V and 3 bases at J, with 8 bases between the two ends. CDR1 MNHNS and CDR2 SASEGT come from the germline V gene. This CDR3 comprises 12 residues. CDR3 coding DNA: TGTGCCAGCAGTACCCGCTACTACGAGCAGTACTTC. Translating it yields CASSTRYYEQYF.